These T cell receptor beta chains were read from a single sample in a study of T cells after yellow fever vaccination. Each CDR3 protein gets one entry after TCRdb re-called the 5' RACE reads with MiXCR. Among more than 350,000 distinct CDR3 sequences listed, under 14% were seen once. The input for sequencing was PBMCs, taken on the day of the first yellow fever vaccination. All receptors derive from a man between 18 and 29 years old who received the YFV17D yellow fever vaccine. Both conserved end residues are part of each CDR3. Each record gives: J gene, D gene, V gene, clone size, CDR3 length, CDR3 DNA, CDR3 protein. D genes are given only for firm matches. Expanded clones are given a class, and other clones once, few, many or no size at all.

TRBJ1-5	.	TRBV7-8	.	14	TGTGCCAGCAGCTTAGCGGTTCGGAATCAGCCCCAGCATTTT	CASSLAVRNQPQHF
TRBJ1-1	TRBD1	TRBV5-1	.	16	TGCGCCAGCAGCTTCGGAAACAGGGGGCGGAGCACTGAAGCTTTCTTT	CASSFGNRGRSTEAFF
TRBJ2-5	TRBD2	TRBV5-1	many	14	TGCGCCAGCAGCTTACTAGCGGGAGAAGAGACCCAGTACTTC	CASSLLAGEETQYF
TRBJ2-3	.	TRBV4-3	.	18	TGCGCCAGCAGCCACCCGAAATGGTCGGAGGATAACACAGATACGCAGTATTTT	CASSHPKWSEDNTDTQYF
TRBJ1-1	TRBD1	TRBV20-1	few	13	TGCAGTGCTCGGGACAGCTTGAACACTGAAGCTTTCTTT	CSARDSLNTEAFF
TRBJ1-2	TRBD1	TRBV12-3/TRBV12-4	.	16	TGTGCCAGCAACCCGGGACAGGGTAATCCCGGTTATGGCTACACCTTC	CASNPGQGNPGYGYTF
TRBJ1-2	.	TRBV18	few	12	TGTGCCAGCTCACCTAGAGGGGATGGCTACACCTTC	CASSPRGDGYTF
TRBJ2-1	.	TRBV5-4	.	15	TGTGCCAGCAGCTTGCAGGGACTGGGGGGCAATGAGCAGTTCTTC	CASSLQGLGGNEQFF
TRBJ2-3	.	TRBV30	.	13	TGTGCCTGGAGTCCCGGGGGGCCAAGTACGCAGTATTTT	CAWSPGGPSTQYF
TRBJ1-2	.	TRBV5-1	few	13	TGCGCCAGCAGCGCACAGGGAGAGGATGGCTACACCTTC	CASSAQGEDGYTF
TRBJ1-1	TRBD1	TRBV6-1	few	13	TGTGCCAGCAGTGGACAGGGGAAAACTGAAGCTTTCTTT	CASSGQGKTEAFF
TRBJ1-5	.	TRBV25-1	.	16	TGTGCCAGCAGTGAGGCGGCAGGGCACAGCAATCAGCCCCAGCATTTT	CASSEAAGHSNQPQHF
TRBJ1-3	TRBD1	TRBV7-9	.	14	TGTGCCAGCAGCGGACAGGGGGATGCGGACACCATATATTTT	CASSGQGDADTIYF
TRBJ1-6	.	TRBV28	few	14	TGTGCCAGCAGCCCAGGGTCCTCAAATTTGGCCCTCCACTTT	CASSPGSSNLALHF
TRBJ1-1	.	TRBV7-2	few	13	TGTGCCAGCAGCTCAAGACAGCTTGCTGAAGCTTTCTTT	CASSSRQLAEAFF
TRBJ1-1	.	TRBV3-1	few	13	TGTGCCAGCAGCCAAGCGGAAAACACTGAAGCTTTCTTT	CASSQAENTEAFF
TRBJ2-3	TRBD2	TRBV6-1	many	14	TGTGCCAGCAGGGCGGGGGGCGCGACAGATACGCAGTATTTT	CASRAGGATDTQYF
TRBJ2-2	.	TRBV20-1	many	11	TGCAGTGCTAGAGGGCAGGGGACGCTGTTTTTT	CSARGQGTLFF
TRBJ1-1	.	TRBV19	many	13	TGTGCCAGTAGTATTAGAGGAGTCACTGAAGCTTTCTTT	CASSIRGVTEAFF
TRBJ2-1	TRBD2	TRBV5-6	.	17	TGTGCCAGCAGGGGACTAGCGGGGTTAAGCTCCTACAATGAGCAGTTCTTC	CASRGLAGLSSYNEQFF
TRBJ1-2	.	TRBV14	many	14	TGTGCCAGCACCCCGGCGGCAGGAAACTATGGCTACACCTTC	CASTPAAGNYGYTF
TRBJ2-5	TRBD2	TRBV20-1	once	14	TGCAGTGCTATACCAGCGGGGGGTCGAGAGACCCAGTACTTC	CSAIPAGGRETQYF
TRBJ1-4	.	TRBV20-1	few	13	TGCAGTGCCAAGGAGTGGACTAATGAAAAACTGTTTTTT	CSAKEWTNEKLFF
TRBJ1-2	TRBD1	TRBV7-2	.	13	TGTGCCAGCAGCTTAGAGACAGGGGATGGCTACACCTTC	CASSLETGDGYTF
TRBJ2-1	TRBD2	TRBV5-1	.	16	TGCGCCAGCAGCTCCACTCTAGCGGGGGGGCTCTATGAGCAGTTCTTC	CASSSTLAGGLYEQFF
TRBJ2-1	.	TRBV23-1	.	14	TGCGCCAAGAAGGGAGTTCGGAACGTCTGTGAGCAGTTCTTC	CAKKGVRNVCEQFF
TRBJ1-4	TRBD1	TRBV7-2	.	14	TGTGCCAGCAGACAGGGGGGGCTTAATGAAAAACTGTTTTTT	CASRQGGLNEKLFF
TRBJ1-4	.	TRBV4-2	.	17	TGTGCCAGCAGCCAACTGGGGCAACAGGGAACTAATGAAAAACTGTTTTTT	CASSQLGQQGTNEKLFF
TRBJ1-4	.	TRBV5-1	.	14	TGCGCCAGCACCTTGGGCCCCCTCGATGAAAAACTGTTTTTT	CASTLGPLDEKLFF
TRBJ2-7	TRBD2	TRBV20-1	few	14	TGCAGTGCTCCGGGGAGGGTAGGGACCTACGAGCAGTACTTC	CSAPGRVGTYEQYF
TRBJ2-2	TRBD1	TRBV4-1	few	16	TGCGCCAGCAGCCCCATAGACAGGGGGAACACCGGGGAGCTGTTTTTT	CASSPIDRGNTGELFF
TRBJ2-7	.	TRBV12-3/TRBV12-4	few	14	TGTGCCAGCAGTAGGAGTGGGGAAATCTACGAGCAGTACTTC	CASSRSGEIYEQYF
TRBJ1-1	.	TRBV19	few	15	TGTGCCAGTAGGAAATCAGGGGACATGAACACTGAAGCTTTCTTT	CASRKSGDMNTEAFF
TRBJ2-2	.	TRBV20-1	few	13	TGCAGTGCTCCTCGCTACTACACCGGGGAGCTGTTTTTT	CSAPRYYTGELFF
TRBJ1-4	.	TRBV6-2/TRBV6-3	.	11	TGTGCCAGCAGTTACCCCCCAAAACTGTTTTTT	CASSYPPKLFF